This TCR beta chain is from a study of T cells in localized non-small cell lung cancer. Looked up from germline, CDR1 is MNHEY and CDR2 is SVGAGI. CDR3 length: 13 amino acids. The V and J ends lost 2 bases and 2 bases respectively, with 7 bases between them. Findings and limits, study-wide: Heterogeneity remains possible, as sequencing covered one tumor region only. Adjacent uninvolved lung tissue had the highest T cell clonality, exceeding tumor.

A remark on this clone: Its cognate antigen is unknown.

This table comes from immunoSEQ multiplex PCR, and its TCRdb copy is limited to in-frame clones, with some not included. The sample records tens of thousands of clones, about 90% being singletons. The origin of this receptor is a male donor aged 60 or older with stage I squamous cell lung carcinoma. Sample: peripheral blood, taken before any cancer treatment. The V call is TRBV6-5, the J call TRBJ2-7, with D unresolved. The CDR3 is CASSYALTYEQYF. In DNA, the CDR3 is TGTGCCAGCAGTTACGCCCTTACCTACGAGCAGTACTTC.